This record covers a single TCR beta chain. Sequenced by immunoSEQ multiplex PCR; TCRdb stores in-frame clones only, minus some. The sample holds about 150,000 clones, about 94% seen once. This CDR3 comprises 13 residues. Germline V CDR1 and CDR2: SGHRS, YFSETQ. V was clipped by 4 bases and J by 6 bases; unmatched bases: 6. The source of the sample is a study of control samples from healthy donors and cancer patients. This sequence originates from a man over 45 in good health. Sequenced material: blood. The rearrangement uses TRBV5-1 and TRBJ1-2; TRBD1 aligns across 7 bases. CDR3 in amino acids: CASSPRQGDGYTF. Written as DNA, the CDR3 is TGCGCCAGCAGCCCCAGACAGGGAGATGGCTACACCTTC. Drawing the rest from reference TRBV5-1 and TRBJ1-2, the complete variable domain is KAGVTQTPRYLIKTRGQQVTLSCSPISGHRSVSWYQQTPGQGLQFLFEYFSETQRNKGNFPGRFSGRQFSNSRSEMNVSTLELGDSALYLCASSPRQGDGYTFGSGTRLTVV.